A single sample gave rise to the 17 T cell receptor beta chains below, sequenced in a study of T cells after yellow fever vaccination. TCRdb passed the 5' RACE reads through MiXCR, listing each CDR3 protein once. The repertoire consists of about 240,000 distinct CDR3 sequences, with 6.9% occurring once and the leading ten covering more than 0.8%. The specimen was CD4+ T cells sorted from PBMCs, collected 15 days after the yellow fever booster vaccination. These receptors were obtained from a man aged 25 to 40 who received the YFV17D yellow fever vaccine.

The chain employs TRBV15 and TRBJ2-7; TRBD1 or TRBD2 may be the D gene (5 bases each). Germline V gene data show CDR1 as LNHNV and CDR2 as YYDKDF (reference sequence). V lost 0 bases and J lost 0, with 15 bases in between. This CDR3 has 17 amino acids. CDR3 DNA: TGTGCCACCAGCAGAGATCAGGGAGCGCGTAGCTCCTACGAGCAGTACTTC. Translation: CATSRDQGARSSYEQYF.

This clonotype was seen ten or more times. This rearrangement joins TRBV20-1 to TRBJ2-4, with 7 positions matching TRBD2. This CDR3 is built from 15 residues. CDR1 and CDR2 from the germline V gene are DFQATT and SNEGSKA (reference sequence). The J segment lost 0 bases and the V segment lost 4 bases, leaving 6 bases of the junction unmatched. CDR3 sequence: CSATSGIPAKNIQYF. In DNA, the CDR3 is TGCAGTGCTACGAGCGGGATCCCAGCCAAAAACATTCAGTACTTC.

J is TRBJ1-5 and V is TRBV20-1; D not resolved. Germline lookup yields CDR1 DFQATT and CDR2 SNEGSKA (reference sequence). V was trimmed by 3 bases and J by 1 base, leaving 13 bases between them. CDR3 length: 15 amino acids. The CDR3 spells CSARRRVGSNQPQHF. DNA of the CDR3: TGCAGTGCTAGGCGAAGGGTCGGGAGCAATCAGCCCCAGCATTTT.

This clonotype was seen ten or more times. The chain is built from TRBV5-1 and TRBJ1-1; D may be TRBD1 (5 bases). This CDR3 has 15 residues. V lost 3 bases and J 4 bases, leaving 16 bases between the germline ends. Germline V gene lookup returns CDR1 SGHRS and CDR2 YFSETQ. The CDR3 region has the DNA TGCGCCAGCAGCTCTGCGACAGTAGGGACCACTGAAGCTTTCTTT. Amino acids: CASSSATVGTTEAFF.

Ten or more counts support this clonotype. This chain uses TRBV20-1 with TRBJ2-1; 15 bases fit TRBD2. This CDR3 contains 18 residues. The germline CDR1 and CDR2 sequences are DFQATT and SNEGSKA (reference sequence). With V trimmed by 0 bases and J by 2 bases, 5 bases remained unmatched. In DNA form, the CDR3 reads TGCAGTGCTAGAGATCCGGGGACTAGCGGGAGGACCTACAATGAGCAGTTCTTC. Protein sequence: CSARDPGTSGRTYNEQFF.

This clonotype was picked up many times. This chain links TRBV7-9 with TRBJ1-5; 8 positions match TRBD1. The CDR3 runs 14 residues. The J segment lost 7 bases and the V segment lost 5 bases, leaving 7 bases of the junction unmatched. Per germline, CDR1 SEHNR and CDR2 FQNEAQ (reference sequence). CDR3 loop: CASSPGQGGQPQHF. The DNA for the CDR3 is TGTGCCAGCAGCCCCGGACAGGGCGGGCAGCCCCAGCATTTT.

This clonotype was recorded many times. CDR3 amino acids: CASSITAEGETQYF. The CDR3 DNA sequence: TGCGCCAGCAGTATTACAGCGGAGGGGGAGACCCAGTACTTC. The chain recombines TRBV5-1 with TRBJ2-5; tentatively, D is TRBD2 (6 bases). The V end was cut by 5 bases, the J end by 5 bases, with 16 bases between. CDR3 length equals 14 residues. Germline CDR1 SGHRS, CDR2 YFSETQ.

This clonotype was observed a few times. CDR3 region: CSIRGTSGNHNEQFF. CDR3 coding DNA: TGCAGCATCAGGGGGACTAGCGGGAATCACAATGAGCAGTTCTTC. The genes are TRBV29-1 and TRBJ2-1, with 13 bases lining up with TRBD2. Trimming at V came to 8 bases and at J to 5 bases, leaving 9 bases not matched to a gene. The CDR3 loop spans 15 amino acids. Per the germline V gene, CDR1 is SQVTM and CDR2 is ANQGSEA.

This clonotype has more than one count but fewer than ten. V is TRBV28 and J is TRBJ2-7, with TRBD1 as a possible D gene (6 bases). V lost 7 bases to trimming and J lost 0 bases, with 25 bases between them. Germline V gene lookup returns CDR1 MDHEN and CDR2 SYDVKM. The CDR3 covers 18 residues. The CDR3 sequence: CASTLVSLKTGHSYEQYF. The CDR3 nucleotides are TGTGCCAGCACCCTTGTTTCCCTGAAGACAGGCCACTCCTACGAGCAGTACTTC.

This clonotype appeared many times. V gene TRBV5-1 combines with J gene TRBJ2-3; 11 positions match TRBD1. Germline lookup yields CDR1 SGHRS and CDR2 YFSETQ. The CDR3 sequence is 14 residues long. J lost 5 bases, V lost 4 bases, and 3 bases had no gene match. The CDR3 here is CASSAGQGGDTQYF. The DNA for the CDR3 is TGCGCCAGCAGCGCGGGACAGGGGGGAGATACGCAGTATTTT.

This rearrangement joins TRBV18 to TRBJ1-1, with a weak D call TRBD1 (6 bases). Germline loops: CDR1 KGHSH, CDR2 LQKENI. This CDR3 comprises 14 residues. The V gene lost 2 bases and the J gene lost 5 bases, with 12 bases spanning the gap. Here the CDR3 DNA reads TGTGCCAGCTCACCAAGCGGGCAGGGGACTGAAGCTTTCTTT. Its protein is CASSPSGQGTEAFF.

This clonotype was detected only a few times. The chain has TRBV5-1 and TRBJ2-5; maybe TRBD1 (5 bases). V was trimmed by 5 bases and J by 2 bases, leaving 10 bases between them. There are 13 residues in the CDR3. Germline loops: CDR1 SGHRS, CDR2 YFSETQ. CDR3 nucleotides: TGCGCCAGCAGGGACACAGATCAAGAGACCCAGTACTTC. This encodes CASRDTDQETQYF.

A few counts support this clonotype. The rearrangement links TRBV5-4 to TRBJ2-7; D gene uncertain. CDR3 length equals 14 residues. V lost 0 bases and J lost 3, with 10 bases in between. Germline V lookup: CDR1 SGHNT, CDR2 YYREEE (reference sequence). The CDR3 nucleotides are TGTGCCAGCAGCTTGGGGTTCGCCGGCTACGAGCAGTACTTC. It codes for CASSLGFAGYEQYF.

This clonotype was counted ten times or more. The J gene is TRBJ2-2, the V gene TRBV5-1, with 7 bases that match TRBD1. The CDR3 has 14 residues. V lost 9 bases, J lost 5 bases, and 10 bases stayed unmatched. The germline CDR1 and CDR2 sequences are SGHRS and YFSETQ. The CDR3 protein is CATTSGTETGELFF. CDR3 nucleotides: TGCGCCACCACGTCCGGGACAGAGACCGGGGAGCTGTTTTTT.

The rearrangement joins TRBV20-1 to TRBJ1-5; 7 nucleotides align to TRBD1. The CDR3 length is 14 residues. V was pared by 7 bases and J by 3 bases, with 9 bases of the junction left unmatched. In germline, CDR1 is DFQATT, CDR2 SNEGSKA (reference sequence). The CDR3 DNA reads as TGCAGTGTTGCGCAGGGACAGCCCAATCAGCCCCAGCATTTT. Translating it yields CSVAQGQPNQPQHF.

The genes are TRBV19 and TRBJ2-7; D is uncertain. The V end lost 4 bases, the J end lost 6 bases, and 13 bases lay between the germline ends. The CDR3 has 13 residues. Germline CDR1 and CDR2: LNHDA and SQIVND (reference sequence). CDR3 DNA: TGTGCCAGTAGTACGGTTTTCTCTACCGAGCAGTACTTC. Translation gives CASSTVFSTEQYF.

This clonotype was seen more than once but under ten times. CDR3 region: CASSLDLKTQYF. The CDR3 DNA reads TGTGCCAGCAGCTTAGACCTCAAGACCCAGTACTTC. The chain links TRBV7-2 to TRBJ2-5; no firm D call. Germline CDR1 and CDR2: SGHTA and FQGNSA. The CDR3 is 12 amino acids. Trimming pared 1 base from V and 6 bases from J, leaving 6 bases between.